This T cell receptor (beta chain) emerged from a study of blood T cell repertoires in COVID-19. Per the authors' pipeline: Estimation of nucleated cell counts was performed using reference gene primer amplification. TCRdb keeps only in-frame clones here, not all; method: immunoSEQ multiplex PCR. V, J and clone size derive from that table, while D and trimming were established from the DNA sequence. The sample has just over 300,000 clones; just over 85% are singletons. This CDR3 is built from 16 residues. CDR1 is SGHNT, CDR2 YENEEA, per germline. The ends lost 0 bases at V and 5 bases at J; junction bases unmatched: 6. Participants, 18 to 89 years old, spanned around 25 US areas. Assignments of participants to cohorts depended upon their own reported clinical history.

Sequencing input: PBMCs or T cells enriched from blood (not recorded which). The sequence came from a man younger than 40 who had recovered from COVID-19. The chain is built from TRBV11-3 and TRBJ2-1, with 8 bases that match TRBD1. CDR3 in amino acids: CASSLDHQGAHNEQFF. The CDR3 nucleotides are TGTGCCAGCAGCTTAGATCACCAGGGGGCACACAATGAGCAGTTCTTC.